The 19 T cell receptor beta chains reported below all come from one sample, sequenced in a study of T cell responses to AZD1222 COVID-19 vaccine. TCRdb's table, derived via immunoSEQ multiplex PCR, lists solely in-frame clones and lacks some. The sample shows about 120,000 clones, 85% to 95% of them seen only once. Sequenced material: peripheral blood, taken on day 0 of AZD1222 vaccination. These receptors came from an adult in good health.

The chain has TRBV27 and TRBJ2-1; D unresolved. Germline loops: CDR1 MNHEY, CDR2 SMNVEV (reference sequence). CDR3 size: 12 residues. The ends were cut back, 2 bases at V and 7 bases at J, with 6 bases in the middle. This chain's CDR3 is CASSLTSNEQFF. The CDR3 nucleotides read TGTGCCAGCAGTTTAACTTCTAATGAGCAGTTCTTC.

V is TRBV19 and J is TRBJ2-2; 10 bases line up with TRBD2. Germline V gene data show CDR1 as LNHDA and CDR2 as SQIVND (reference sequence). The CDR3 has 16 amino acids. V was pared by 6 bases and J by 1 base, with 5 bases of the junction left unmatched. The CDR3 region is CASSTLAGGNTGELFF. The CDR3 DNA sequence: TGTGCCAGTAGCACCTTAGCGGGAGGGAACACCGGGGAGCTGTTTTTT.

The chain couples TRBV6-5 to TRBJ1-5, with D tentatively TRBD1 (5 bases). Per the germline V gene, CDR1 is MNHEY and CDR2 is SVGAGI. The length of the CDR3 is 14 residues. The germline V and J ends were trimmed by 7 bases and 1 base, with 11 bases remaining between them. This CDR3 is CASTWSGSNQPQHF. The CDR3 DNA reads TGTGCCAGCACGTGGTCAGGGAGCAATCAGCCCCAGCATTTT.

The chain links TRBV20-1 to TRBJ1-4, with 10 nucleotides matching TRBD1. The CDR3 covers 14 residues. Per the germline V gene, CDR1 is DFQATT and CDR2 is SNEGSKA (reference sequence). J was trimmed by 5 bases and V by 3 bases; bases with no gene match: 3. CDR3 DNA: TGCAGTGCTAGTCCGGGACAGGGGAATGAAAAACTGTTTTTT. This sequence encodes CSASPGQGNEKLFF.

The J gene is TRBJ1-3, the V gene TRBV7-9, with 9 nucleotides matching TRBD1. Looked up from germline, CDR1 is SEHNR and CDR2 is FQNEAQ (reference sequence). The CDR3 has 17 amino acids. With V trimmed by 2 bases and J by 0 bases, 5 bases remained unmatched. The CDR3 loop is CASSLTNRGLSGNTIYF. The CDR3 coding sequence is TGTGCCAGCAGCTTAACGAACAGGGGGCTCTCTGGAAACACCATATATTTT.

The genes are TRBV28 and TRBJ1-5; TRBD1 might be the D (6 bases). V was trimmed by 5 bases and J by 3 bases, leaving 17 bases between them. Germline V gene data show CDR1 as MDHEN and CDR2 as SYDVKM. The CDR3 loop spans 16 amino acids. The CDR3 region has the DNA TGTGCCAGCAGTATCCCAGGGGAGGGAGACAATCAGCCCCAGCATTTT. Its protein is CASSIPGEGDNQPQHF.

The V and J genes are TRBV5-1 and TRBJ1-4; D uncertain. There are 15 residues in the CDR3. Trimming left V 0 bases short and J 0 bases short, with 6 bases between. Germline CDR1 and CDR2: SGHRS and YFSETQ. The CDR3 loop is CASSLDGATNEKLFF. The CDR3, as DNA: TGCGCCAGCAGCTTGGATGGCGCAACTAATGAAAAACTGTTTTTT.

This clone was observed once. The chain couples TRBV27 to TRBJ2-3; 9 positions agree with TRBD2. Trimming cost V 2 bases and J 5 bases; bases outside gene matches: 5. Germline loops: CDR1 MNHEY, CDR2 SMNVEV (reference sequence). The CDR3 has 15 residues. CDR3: CASSLGGRALDTQYF. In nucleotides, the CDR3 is TGTGCCAGCAGTTTAGGCGGGAGGGCCTTAGATACGCAGTATTTT.

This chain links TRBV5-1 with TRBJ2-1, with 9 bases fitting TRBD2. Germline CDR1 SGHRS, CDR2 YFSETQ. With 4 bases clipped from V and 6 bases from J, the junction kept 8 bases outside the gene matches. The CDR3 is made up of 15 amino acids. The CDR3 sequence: CASSPSGTAVNEQFF. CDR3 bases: TGCGCCAGCAGCCCTAGCGGGACAGCAGTCAATGAGCAGTTCTTC.

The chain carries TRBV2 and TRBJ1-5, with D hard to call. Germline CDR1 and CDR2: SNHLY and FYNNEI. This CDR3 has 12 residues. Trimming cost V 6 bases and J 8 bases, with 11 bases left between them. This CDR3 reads CASREFGEPQHF. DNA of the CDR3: TGTGCCAGCAGGGAGTTCGGGGAGCCCCAGCATTTT.

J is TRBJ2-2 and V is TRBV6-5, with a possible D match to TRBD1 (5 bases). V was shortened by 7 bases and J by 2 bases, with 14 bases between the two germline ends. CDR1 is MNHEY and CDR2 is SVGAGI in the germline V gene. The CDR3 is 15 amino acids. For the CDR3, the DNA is TGTGCCAGCAACTTCGGACATTCTAACACCGGGGAGCTGTTTTTT. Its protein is CASNFGHSNTGELFF.

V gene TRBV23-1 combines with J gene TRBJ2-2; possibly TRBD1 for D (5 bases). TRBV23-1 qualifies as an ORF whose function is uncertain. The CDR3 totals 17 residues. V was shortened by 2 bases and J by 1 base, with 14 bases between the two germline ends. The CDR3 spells CASSQKFRQLNTGELFF. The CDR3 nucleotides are TGCGCCAGCAGTCAAAAGTTTAGACAGTTGAACACCGGGGAGCTGTTTTTT.

The CDR3 spells CATSRVLEFAEAFF. In nucleotides, the CDR3 is TGTGCCACCAGCAGAGTACTAGAATTCGCCGAAGCTTTCTTT. V is TRBV15 and J is TRBJ1-1; no reliable D call. Germline-derived CDR1 and CDR2 are LNHNV and YYDKDF (reference sequence). The CDR3 is made up of 14 amino acids. The V end lost 1 base, the J end lost 8 bases, and 14 bases lay between the germline ends.

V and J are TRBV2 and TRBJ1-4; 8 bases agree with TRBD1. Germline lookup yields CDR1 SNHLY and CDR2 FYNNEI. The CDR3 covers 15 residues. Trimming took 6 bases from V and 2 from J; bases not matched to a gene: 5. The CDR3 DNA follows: TGTGCCAGCAGGCCGAACAGGGGGACTAATGAAAAACTGTTTTTT. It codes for CASRPNRGTNEKLFF.

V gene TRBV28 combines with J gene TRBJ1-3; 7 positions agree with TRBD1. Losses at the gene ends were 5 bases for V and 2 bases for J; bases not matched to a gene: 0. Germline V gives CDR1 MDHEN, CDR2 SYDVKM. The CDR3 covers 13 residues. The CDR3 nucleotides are TGTGCCAGCAGTGGGACAGCTGGAAACACCATATATTTT. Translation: CASSGTAGNTIYF.

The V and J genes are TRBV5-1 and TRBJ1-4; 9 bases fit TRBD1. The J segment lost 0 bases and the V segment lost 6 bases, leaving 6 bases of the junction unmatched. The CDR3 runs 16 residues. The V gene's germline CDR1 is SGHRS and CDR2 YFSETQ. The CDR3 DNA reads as TGCGCCAGCAAAGGGACAGGGTTTACAACTAATGAAAAACTGTTTTTT. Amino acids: CASKGTGFTTNEKLFF.

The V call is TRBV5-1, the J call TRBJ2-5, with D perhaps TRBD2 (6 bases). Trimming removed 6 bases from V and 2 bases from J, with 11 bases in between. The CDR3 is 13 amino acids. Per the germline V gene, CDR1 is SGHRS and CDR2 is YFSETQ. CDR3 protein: CASTGGEQETQYF. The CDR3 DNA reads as TGCGCCAGCACTGGCGGGGAGCAAGAGACCCAGTACTTC.

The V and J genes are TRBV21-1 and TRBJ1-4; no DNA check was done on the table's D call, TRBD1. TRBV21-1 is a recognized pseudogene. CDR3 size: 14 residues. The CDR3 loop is CASSSDRVAEKLFF. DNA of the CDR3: TGTGCCAGCAGTTCTGACAGGGTGGCTGAAAAACTGTTTTTT.

CDR3 nucleotide sequence: TGTGCCAGCAGCTTCCCGCTGAGGACTAGCGGCAACAATGAGCAGTTCTTC. It specifies CASSFPLRTSGNNEQFF. The rearrangement joins TRBV7-9 to TRBJ2-1, with 10 bases fitting TRBD2. Trimming took 3 bases from V and 5 from J; bases not matched to a gene: 10. Germline CDR1 is SEHNR and CDR2 is FQNEAQ (reference sequence). The CDR3 covers 17 residues.